Listed below are T cell receptor beta chains from one sample, sequenced in a study of T cells in localized non-small cell lung cancer. The assay was immunoSEQ multiplex PCR, and TCRdb's table has in-frame clones only and misses some. The profile covers thousands of clones, with around 25% appearing a single time and roughly 7.6% taken by the ten largest. The sample consisted of lung tumor tissue, taken before any cancer treatment. Receptors originate from a woman aged 35-75 years with stage I lung adenocarcinoma. Both conserved end residues are part of each CDR3. Fields, in order: CDR3 protein, V gene, clone size. Expanded clones get a size class; other rows say once, few or many, or leave the size out.

CASRKGLHTDTQYF TRBV19 -
CASSVEGGGLNEQYF TRBV9 -
CASSVDSSYNEQFF TRBV28 -
CAWSGLASYNEQFF TRBV30 -
CASSEKNRGPVGSYNEQFF TRBV6-8 few
CASSSGTQGRGSPLHF TRBV5-1 -
CASSLGGAMNTEAFF TRBV13 many
CASSYRGDSNQPQHF TRBV6-8 medium-sized
CASSESGISYNEQFF TRBV9 -
CASTDSFDLEAFF TRBV19 -
CASSAAGTRVRGEQFF TRBV6-8 few
CASGLTGRGTEAFF TRBV11-3 -
CASSLGGHGGSVNTEAFF TRBV11-3 -
CASSFQGGGNQPQHF TRBV11-3 -
CASSLVSGGSSGELFF TRBV11-3 few
CASSMGSGQGAGETQYF TRBV19 -
CASLGQRFTDTQYF TRBV2 -
CAIRDRANTEAFF TRBV12-5 -
CASSGRVSYNEQFF TRBV5-1 -
CSVDPGQGYGYTF TRBV29-1 -
CASTLEGVPTREQYF TRBV11-3 few
CATSRDYLSTGGTGELFF TRBV15 few
CASSLSSGGGSYEQYF TRBV11-3 medium-sized
CASSVGVGGANEKLFF TRBV9 -
CASSVRGSGGIETQYF TRBV10-2 -
CASSYRGDTEAFF TRBV6-8 few
CASSIGGVGRGEQFF TRBV19 -
CAWSVPNVGRIDGGQPQHF TRBV30 -
CASSPPSGFDEAFF TRBV18 few
CASIDRPTNEKLFF TRBV28 few
CASRLMISGGTNEQYF TRBV6-8 -
CASSPPNLRLAGGINEQFF TRBV18 -
CAWSGGTLVAKPQHF TRBV30 -
CSVEEGKGRNTEAFF TRBV29-1 -
CASSEAGFTGELFF TRBV6-1 -
CASSRHQRTEAFF TRBV19 -
CASSPQVEVGANVLTF TRBV11-3 many
CASSIFDRGLWMEKLFF TRBV19 -
CASSLNSNEKLFF TRBV7-2 -
CASSASGTGVHEKLFF TRBV28 few
CASTGVSFDEQFF TRBV6-8 -
CASSLPIQAGELFF TRBV5-1 -
CASSGIGATAYF TRBV6-8 few
CASRRTSGTGTGELFF TRBV6-8 medium-sized
CASSQDDTLLEGYTF TRBV4-1 large
CASSLGPWSGDQETQYF TRBV11-3 few
CASREQGYSTDTQYF TRBV19 -